This T cell receptor beta chain was retrieved from a study of blood T cell repertoires in COVID-19. The recovered donors of Cohort 3 showed two negative PCRs, clearance, or symptom resolution. Source study methods: Reference gene primer amplification in the assay estimated nucleated cell counts. Produced via immunoSEQ multiplex PCR; TCRdb's table is partial and in-frame only. V, J and clone size are those of that table, while D and trimming were read from the DNA. The data contain approximately 160,000 clones, under 90% of them singletons. Trimming removed 9 bases at V and 2 bases at J, with 13 bases between. In germline, CDR1 is LNHDA, CDR2 SQIVND (reference sequence). This CDR3 spans 13 amino acids.

The rearrangement links TRBV19 to TRBJ1-1, with a possible D match to TRBD1 (5 bases). Sequencing input: PBMCs or T cells enriched from blood (not recorded which). The clonotype was recovered from a woman aged 45 to 65 who had recovered from COVID-19. The CDR3 sequence is CASSDRPNTEAFF. In DNA form, the CDR3 reads TGTGCCAGCTCCGACAGACCCAACACTGAAGCTTTCTTT.